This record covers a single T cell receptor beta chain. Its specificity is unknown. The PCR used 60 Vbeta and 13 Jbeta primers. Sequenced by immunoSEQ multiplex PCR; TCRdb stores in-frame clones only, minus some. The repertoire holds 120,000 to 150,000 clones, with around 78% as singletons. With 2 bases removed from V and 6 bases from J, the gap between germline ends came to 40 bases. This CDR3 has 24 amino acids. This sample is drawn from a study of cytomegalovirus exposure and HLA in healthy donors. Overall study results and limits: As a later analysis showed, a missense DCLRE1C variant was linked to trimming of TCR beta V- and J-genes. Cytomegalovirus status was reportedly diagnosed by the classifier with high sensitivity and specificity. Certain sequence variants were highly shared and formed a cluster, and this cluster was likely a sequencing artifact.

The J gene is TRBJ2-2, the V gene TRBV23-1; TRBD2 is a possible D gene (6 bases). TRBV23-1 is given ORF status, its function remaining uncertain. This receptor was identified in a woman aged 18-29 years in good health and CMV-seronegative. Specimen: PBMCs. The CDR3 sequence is CASSQRFLILPLGTQQKDPGELFF. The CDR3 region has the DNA TGCGCCAGCAGTCAACGTTTCCTTATTCTCCCTCTCGGGACTCAACAGAAGGACCCCGGGGAGCTGTTTTTT.